This T cell receptor (beta chain) was sequenced in a study of OX40 agonist ivuxolimab in advanced cancers. Background on the study: The patients received agonistic anti-OX40 (CD134) antibody ivuxolimab. The study gave patients intravenous ivuxolimab at 0.01 to 10 mg/kg every 2 weeks. The study, taken as a whole, reports: Mean expanded clone counts were higher in CD8+ than CD4+ T cells.

Prior autoimmune disease or systemic immunosuppression barred patients. V was pared by 1 base and J by 7 bases, with 8 bases of the junction left unmatched. The CDR3 extends over 15 amino acids. Germline V gene sequence: CDR1 MDHEN, CDR2 SYDVKM. About this clone itself: Its target is unknown.

Some clones are missing from TCRdb's copy, which holds only in-frame ones; the method was immunoSEQ multiplex PCR. The table lists approximately 77,000 clones, 70% to 85% of them singletons, with 0.45% to 0.65% in the top ten. V gene TRBV28 combines with J gene TRBJ1-2; 8 nucleotides line up with TRBD1. The sequence was obtained from an adult with an advanced solid tumor such as melanoma, head and neck, liver or kidney cancer. The sequencing here drew on CD4+ or CD8+ T cells sorted from blood, taken in a trial of the OX40 agonist ivuxolimab. The CDR3 sequence: CASSLLRTGYSGYTF. Here the CDR3 DNA reads TGTGCCAGCAGTTTATTGCGGACAGGGTATAGTGGCTACACCTTC.